Here is one T cell receptor beta chain with its context. What antigen it recognizes has not been identified. Nothing much larger sits one base from this clone, and base qualities are not available. This record belongs to a study of cytomegalovirus exposure and HLA in healthy donors (dated by TCRdb to 2016 to 2017). Concerning the study at large: An earlier analysis of fewer than 750 of the donors reported about 260 Gb of sequence data and 117 million unique TCR beta sequences obtained from around 170 million T cells. An early release covering 500 to 750 HLA-typed donors comprised approximately 300 gigabases of sequencing data and 85 million or so unique TCR sequences. Of the roughly 430 genotyped donors, approximately 80% fell in the genetic ancestry cluster associated with self-reported Caucasian donors. The study aimed to test whether cataloging public T cell receptors could reveal signatures of past pathogen exposure. Using immunosequencing, the study profiled T cell repertoires from fewer than 850 subjects and related those repertoires to cytomegalovirus serostatus. In addition to the first cohort of 666 subjects, a separate validation cohort of 100 to 150 different subjects was used. High-throughput TCR immunosequencing, statistical association of individual TCRs with disease status, and machine learning were combined to predict cytomegalovirus infection status. A later analysis re-analyzed previously published TCR beta repertoires from about 730 donors and added high-resolution HLA genotyping to study TCR occurrence patterns. The later analysis used no new phenotypic data to find candidate immune exposures, relying instead on TCR beta sequences and their occurrence across donors. An earlier analysis of a few hundred of the donors applied high-throughput TCR beta sequencing to assess whether each TCR beta V gene segment acted as functional or pseudogenic. Donor age, sex, ethnicity and CMV serostatus were collected together with the repertoire data. In a later genetic analysis, genome-wide SNP genotypes for about 65% of the roughly 700 donors were used, and that subset was treated as a discovery cohort. Every repertoire in the discovery cohort had been generated on one and the same sequencing platform. Class I and class II HLA loci were covered by the typing at four-digit resolution. Typing coverage varied by locus: roughly 629-630 donors for A, B, C, DRB1 and DQB1; roughly 560 for DQA1; more than 600 for DPA1; some 470 for DPB1. Five DR-DQ haplotypes were treated as single units for association and clustering because of strong linkage in the cohort. Among about 400 genotyped donors of the cohort, an average of approximately 240,000 unique TCR beta nucleotide sequences was sequenced per donor, of which roughly 17% were non-productive. Results the study describes overall, beyond this receptor: When HLA alleles, especially DR and DQ, strongly co-occurred, TCR associations were difficult to assign to individual alleles. The sequencing pipeline was judged likely to have produced a cluster of highly shared sequence variants as a technical artifact. According to the authors, the approach could potentially be generalized to other disease states and immunological phenotypes. Compared with equally common non-associated chains, HLA-associated TCR beta chains in a later analysis were more clonally expanded and had lower generation probabilities. The 87-base-pair reads could not distinguish some IMGT-functional V segments, including TRBV6-2 and TRBV6-3, so those segments were excluded. In both the original and validation cohorts, the classifier was reported to diagnose cytomegalovirus status with high specificity and sensitivity. Correlated functional status among segregating V segments might reflect linkage disequilibrium, but an unknown experimental factor could not be ruled out. In a later analysis, most CMV-associated TCR beta chains were found to appear HLA-restricted, with HLA associations seemingly driven largely by CMV exposure. A further reported finding was that TCR beta sequences accurately predicted the HLA-A and HLA-B alleles for most subjects in the first cohort. Sequencing depth was assumed to be roughly uniform across donors in the presence/absence analyses, though that assumption may not hold. A later analysis associated 15,000 to 20,000 TCR beta sequences with specific HLA alleles at a false discovery rate of 0.05. Because some donors lacked HLA typing at each locus, the association tests relied only on the typed subset. According to a later analysis, parvovirus B19, influenza, CMV and Epstein-Barr virus appeared linked to several top co-occurrence clusters. In an earlier analysis of approximately 600 of the donors, most TCR beta V segments were observed in productive rearrangements about 90% or about 30% of the time, broadly matching IMGT annotations. Only TCR beta chains were sequenced in this cohort, and the absence of alpha or paired-chain data limited detectable features. For the cohort, immune exposure information was limited to CMV serostatus. Across donors, most TCR sequences were observed very rarely, whereas some public TCRs were present in many individuals. Compared with the roughly 600-donor mean, donors in an Asian-associated ancestry cluster had fewer N-insertions in productive TCRs, according to a later genetic analysis. In vitro tests confirmed that a few of the cytomegalovirus-associated TCR beta chains recognize cytomegalovirus antigens. The study gave a list of some 150 TCR beta chains associated with cytomegalovirus. A later genetic analysis associated a missense DCLRE1C variant with V-gene and J-gene trimming of TCR beta chains, and an independent cohort replicated the association. In a later analysis, the rate of TCR association differed among HLA loci, with DRB1 alleles having the most associated TCRs and HLA-C alleles having the fewest. Because counts were too low, about 17 rarely observed V segments, including chromosome 9 orphons, were excluded from the earlier analysis of under 650 of the donors.

The CDR3, cysteine through phenylalanine, is 15 amino acids long. Only the CDR3 DNA stays, 45 bases, in frame from base 1. CDR1 and CDR2 are drawn from the germline V gene: SNHLY, FYNNEI. For this chain, trimming is 7 bases at the V end and 4 bases at the J end, and the number of junction bases without a gene match is 7. In total, approximately 700 healthy bone marrow donors made up the cohort. At the time of sampling, all cohort members were nominally healthy, though unrecorded immune exposures were likely present. The donor tested CMV seropositive and was one of the 289 seropositive cohort members. A peripheral blood sample was collected from each donor, and TCR beta sequencing was performed on peripheral blood mononuclear cells. The Qiagen DNeasy Blood Extraction Kit was used to extract genomic DNA from the blood cell samples. Receptor libraries were prepared by the immunoSEQ multiplex PCR assay. A mixture of 60 forward primers for TCR Vbeta segments and 13 reverse primers for TCR Jbeta segments was used in the multiplex PCR. The CDR3 region of rearranged TCR beta genes was amplified from genomic DNA with a multiplex PCR assay. Amplified TCR beta libraries were sequenced as 87-base-pair reads on the Illumina HiSeq System. Turning to the authors' computational methods: Across the 500 to 750 repertoires, a later analysis counted around 80 million unique TCR beta chains, roughly 11 million of which were shared by at least two donors. Raw reads were error-corrected and collapsed into unique sequences with a nearest-neighbor algorithm that merged closely related sequences to remove PCR and sequencing errors. Alignment of CDR3 sequences to IMGT reference sequences was used to assign V, D and J gene segments. Each retained sequence needed at least a six-nucleotide match to both a V gene segment and a J gene segment. Rearrangements were classified as productive when the CDR3 lacked stop codons and remained in frame with V and J, and all other rearrangements were classified as non-productive. Following IMGT convention, CDR3 was defined as the stretch from the second conserved V-encoded cysteine to the conserved J-encoded phenylalanine. In an earlier analysis of approximately 500 of the donors, sequences lacking an unambiguous match to a single V gene segment were excluded. An earlier analysis of 500 to 700 of the donors classified V segments as functional when productive rearrangements were above 56.7% and as segregating when the standard deviation between donors was above 5%. A statistical classification framework was built for diagnosing cytomegalovirus status from the catalog of TCR beta chain sequences. In a later analysis, V and J genes were assigned by comparing TCR nucleotide sequences against IMGT/GENE-DB human TR gene sequences. A later analysis assigned CDR3 sequences and most-parsimonious VDJ recombination scenarios with the TCRdist pipeline. In a later analysis, each TCR beta chain was defined by its CDR3 amino acid sequence together with its V-gene family, and reads lacking a unique V-gene family were excluded. A later analysis removed 500 to 600 highly shared, low-generation-probability nucleotide sequences to deal with suspected cross-contamination and a sequencing artifact. In a later analysis, a clonal expansion index was calculated for each public chain from normalized within-repertoire ranks of inferred template counts. In a later analysis, generation probabilities were computed with a VDJ recombination model fitted to out-of-frame rearrangements, and the resulting probabilities were checked against IGoR. In a later analysis, hypergeometric tests were used to score TCR-TCR, TCR-HLA and TCR-CMV co-occurrence, with a repertoire-size bias correction applied to TCR pairs. In a later analysis, false discovery rates were estimated by permuting HLA or CMV assignments 20 times. In a later analysis, co-occurring TCRs were grouped with DBSCAN, and TCRdist sequence similarity was added when clustering was performed within HLA-allele-positive subsets. Co-occurrence clustering excluded repertoires with fewer than 30,000 or more than 120,000 public chains, plus five with anomalous nucleotide sharing. The table comes from immuneACCESS by way of TCRdb, which keeps in-frame sequences with V and J called. Part of the clones is missing from these tables; in studies checked, under half for an unresolved V gene and the rest for unknown reasons. The DNA gave D and trimming, while V, J and clone size come from that table. The sample table lists some 110,000 clones, 82% of them with a count of one. The ten top clones hold 22% of the sample.

The sequence links TRBV2 to TRBJ1-6; TRBD1 lines up with 7 middle nucleotides. The receptor was derived from a man aged 25-45 years in good health and CMV-seropositive. Sequencing was performed on PBMCs. The bases are TGTGCCAGCATCCCCCCGACAGGGTATAATTCACCCCTCCACTTT. This gives the protein CASIPPTGYNSPLHF.